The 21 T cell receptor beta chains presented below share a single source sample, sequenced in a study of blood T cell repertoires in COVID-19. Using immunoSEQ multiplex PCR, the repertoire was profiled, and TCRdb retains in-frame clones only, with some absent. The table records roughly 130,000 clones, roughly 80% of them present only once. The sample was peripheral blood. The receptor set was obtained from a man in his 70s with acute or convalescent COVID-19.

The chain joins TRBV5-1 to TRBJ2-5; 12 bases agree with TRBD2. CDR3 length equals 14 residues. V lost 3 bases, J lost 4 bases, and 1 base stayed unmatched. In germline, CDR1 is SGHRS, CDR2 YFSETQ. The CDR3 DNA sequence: TGCGCCAGCAGCTCGACTAGCGGGGGAGAGACCCAGTACTTC. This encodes CASSSTSGGETQYF.

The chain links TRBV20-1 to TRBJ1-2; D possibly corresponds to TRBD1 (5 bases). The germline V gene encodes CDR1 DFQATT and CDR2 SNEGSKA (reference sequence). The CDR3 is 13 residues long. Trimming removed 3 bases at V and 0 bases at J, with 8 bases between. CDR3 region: CSASGGANYGYTF. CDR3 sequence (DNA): TGCAGTGCTAGTGGGGGGGCTAACTATGGCTACACCTTC.

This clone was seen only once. CDR3 amino acids: CASSQERGGRDTQYF. The CDR3 DNA reads TGTGCCAGCAGCCAAGAGCGGGGGGGGCGAGATACGCAGTATTTT. The V call is TRBV3-1 (or the pseudogene TRBV3-2), the J call TRBJ2-3, with 9 bases that match TRBD2. Germline CDR1 and CDR2: LGHDT and YNNKEL (reference sequence). This CDR3 has 15 residues. Trimming at V came to 0 bases and at J to 5 bases, leaving 3 bases not matched to a gene.

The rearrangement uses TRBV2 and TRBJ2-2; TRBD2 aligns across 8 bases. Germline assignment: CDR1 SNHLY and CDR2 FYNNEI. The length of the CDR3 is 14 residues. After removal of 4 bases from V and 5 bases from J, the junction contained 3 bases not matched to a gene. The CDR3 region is CASSAGGVTGELFF. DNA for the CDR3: TGTGCCAGCAGTGCGGGAGGGGTAACCGGGGAGCTGTTTTTT.

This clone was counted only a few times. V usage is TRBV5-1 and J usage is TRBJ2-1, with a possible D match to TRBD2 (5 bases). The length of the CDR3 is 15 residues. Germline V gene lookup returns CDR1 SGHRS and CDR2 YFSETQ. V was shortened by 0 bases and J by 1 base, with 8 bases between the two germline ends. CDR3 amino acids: CASSLVEASYNEQFF. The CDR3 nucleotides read TGCGCCAGCAGCTTGGTGGAGGCATCCTACAATGAGCAGTTCTTC. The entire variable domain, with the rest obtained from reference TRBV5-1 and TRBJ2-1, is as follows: KAGVTQTPRYLIKTRGQQVTLSCSPISGHRSVSWYQQTPGQGLQFLFEYFSETQRNKGNFPGRFSGRQFSNSRSEMNVSTLELGDSALYLCASSLVEASYNEQFFGPGTRLTVL.

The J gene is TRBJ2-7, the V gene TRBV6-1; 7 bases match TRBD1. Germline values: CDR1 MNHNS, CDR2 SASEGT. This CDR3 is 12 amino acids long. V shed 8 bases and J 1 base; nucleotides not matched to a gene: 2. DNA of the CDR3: TGTGCCAGCCAGGGGGAATCCTACGAGCAGTACTTC. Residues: CASQGESYEQYF.

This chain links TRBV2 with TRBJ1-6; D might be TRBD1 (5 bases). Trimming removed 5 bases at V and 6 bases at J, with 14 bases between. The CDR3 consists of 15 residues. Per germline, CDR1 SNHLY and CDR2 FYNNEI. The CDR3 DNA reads TGTGCCAGCAGTCCCATGGGGCGGATTAATTCACCCCTCCACTTT. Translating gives CASSPMGRINSPLHF.

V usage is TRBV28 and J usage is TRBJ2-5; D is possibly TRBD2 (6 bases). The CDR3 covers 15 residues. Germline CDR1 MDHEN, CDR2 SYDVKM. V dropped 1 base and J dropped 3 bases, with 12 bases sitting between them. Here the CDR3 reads CASSLSRREKETQYF. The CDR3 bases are TGTGCCAGCAGTTTATCCCGGCGGGAAAAAGAGACCCAGTACTTC.

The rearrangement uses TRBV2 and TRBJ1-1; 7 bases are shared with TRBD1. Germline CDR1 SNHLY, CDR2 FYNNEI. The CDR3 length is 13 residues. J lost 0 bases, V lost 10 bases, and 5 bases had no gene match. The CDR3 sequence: CATTTGVNTEAFF. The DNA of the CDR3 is TGTGCCACCACCACAGGGGTGAACACTGAAGCTTTCTTT.

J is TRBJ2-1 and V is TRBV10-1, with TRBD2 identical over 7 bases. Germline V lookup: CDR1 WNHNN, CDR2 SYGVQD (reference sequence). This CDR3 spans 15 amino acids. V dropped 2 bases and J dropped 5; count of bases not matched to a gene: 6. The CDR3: CASSEGLGADNEQFF. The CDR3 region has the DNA TGCGCCAGCAGTGAGGGACTAGGAGCTGACAATGAGCAGTTCTTC.

CDR3 sequence: CASSSGALNTEAFF. The CDR3 region has the DNA TGTGCCAGCAGTTCAGGGGCCCTGAACACTGAAGCTTTCTTT. The chain carries TRBV2 and TRBJ1-1; tentative D call: TRBD1 (6 bases). The V end was cut by 5 bases, the J end by 0 bases, with 10 bases between. Germline V CDR1 and CDR2: SNHLY, FYNNEI. The CDR3 is made up of 14 amino acids. The entire variable domain, with the rest obtained from reference TRBV2 and TRBJ1-1, is as follows: EPEVTQTPSHQVTQMGQEVILRCVPISNHLYFYWYRQILGQKVEFLVSFYNNEISEKSEIFDDQFSVERPDGSNFTLKIRSTKLEDSAMYFCASSSGALNTEAFFGQGTRLTVV.

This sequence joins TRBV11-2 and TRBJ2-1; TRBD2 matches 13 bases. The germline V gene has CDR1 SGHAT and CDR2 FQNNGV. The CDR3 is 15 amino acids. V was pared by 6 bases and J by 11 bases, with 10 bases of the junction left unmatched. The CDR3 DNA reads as TGTGCCAGCAGAATGGGATCGGGACTAGCGGGGCAGCAGTTCTTC. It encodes CASRMGSGLAGQQFF.

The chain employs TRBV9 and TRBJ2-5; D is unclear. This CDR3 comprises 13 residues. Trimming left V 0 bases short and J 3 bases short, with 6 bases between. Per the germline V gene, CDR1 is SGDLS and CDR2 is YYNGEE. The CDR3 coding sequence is TGTGCCAGCAGCGTAGCCAGCGAAGAGACCCAGTACTTC. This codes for CASSVASEETQYF.

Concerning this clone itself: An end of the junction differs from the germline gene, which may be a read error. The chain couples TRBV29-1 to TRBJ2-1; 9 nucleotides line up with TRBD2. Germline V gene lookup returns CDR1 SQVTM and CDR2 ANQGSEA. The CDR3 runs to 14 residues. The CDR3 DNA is TGCAGCGTCGAAGGGACAAGCGGGGGGAATGAGCAGTTCTTC. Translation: CSVEGTSGGNEQFF.

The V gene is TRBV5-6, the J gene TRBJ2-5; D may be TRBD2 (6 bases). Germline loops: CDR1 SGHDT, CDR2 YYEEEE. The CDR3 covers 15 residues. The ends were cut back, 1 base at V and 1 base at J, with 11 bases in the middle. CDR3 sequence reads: CASSLHAGSQETQYF. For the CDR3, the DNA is TGTGCCAGCAGCTTGCACGCGGGGAGCCAAGAGACCCAGTACTTC.

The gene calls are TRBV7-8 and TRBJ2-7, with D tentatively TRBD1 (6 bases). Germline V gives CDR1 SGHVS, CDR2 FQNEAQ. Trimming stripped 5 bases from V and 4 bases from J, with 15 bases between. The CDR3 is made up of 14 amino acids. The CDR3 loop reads CASSPRPRGYEQYF. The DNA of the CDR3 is TGTGCCAGCAGCCCCCGTCCTAGGGGGTACGAGCAGTACTTC.

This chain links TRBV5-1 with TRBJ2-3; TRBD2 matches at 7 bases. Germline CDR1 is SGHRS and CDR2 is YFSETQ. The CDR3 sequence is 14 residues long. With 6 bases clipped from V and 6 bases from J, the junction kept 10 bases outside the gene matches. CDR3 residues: CASKLDASGDTQYF. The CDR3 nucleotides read TGCGCCAGCAAGCTTGATGCTAGCGGCGATACGCAGTATTTT.

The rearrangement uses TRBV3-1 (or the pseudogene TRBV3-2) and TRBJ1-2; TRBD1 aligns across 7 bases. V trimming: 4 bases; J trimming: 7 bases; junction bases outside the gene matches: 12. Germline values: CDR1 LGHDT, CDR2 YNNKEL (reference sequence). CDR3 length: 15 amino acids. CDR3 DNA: TGTGCCAGCAGCCCCCCGGAGGGGGCATTTGGTGGCTACACCTTC. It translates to CASSPPEGAFGGYTF.

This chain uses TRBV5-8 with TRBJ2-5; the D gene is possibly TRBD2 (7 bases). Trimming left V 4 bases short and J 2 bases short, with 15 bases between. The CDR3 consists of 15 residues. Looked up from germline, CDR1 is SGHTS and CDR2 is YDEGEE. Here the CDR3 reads CASSGRGAGQETQYF. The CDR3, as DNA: TGTGCCAGCAGCGGCCGGGGGGCGGGTCAAGAGACCCAGTACTTC.

Here the CDR3 reads CASSYGRGEQFF. As DNA, the CDR3 is TGTGCCAGCAGTTACGGGAGGGGTGAGCAGTTCTTC. V gene TRBV6-9 combines with J gene TRBJ2-1; 8 nucleotides match TRBD2. CDR1 is MNHGY, CDR2 SVAAGI, per germline. V lost 3 bases, J lost 9 bases, and 1 base stayed unmatched. This CDR3 comprises 12 residues.

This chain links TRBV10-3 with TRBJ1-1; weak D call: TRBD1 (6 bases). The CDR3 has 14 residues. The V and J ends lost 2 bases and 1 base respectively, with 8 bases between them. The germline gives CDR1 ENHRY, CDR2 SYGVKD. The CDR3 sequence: CAISEIQGNTEAFF. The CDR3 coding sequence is TGTGCCATCAGTGAGATACAGGGGAACACTGAAGCTTTCTTT.